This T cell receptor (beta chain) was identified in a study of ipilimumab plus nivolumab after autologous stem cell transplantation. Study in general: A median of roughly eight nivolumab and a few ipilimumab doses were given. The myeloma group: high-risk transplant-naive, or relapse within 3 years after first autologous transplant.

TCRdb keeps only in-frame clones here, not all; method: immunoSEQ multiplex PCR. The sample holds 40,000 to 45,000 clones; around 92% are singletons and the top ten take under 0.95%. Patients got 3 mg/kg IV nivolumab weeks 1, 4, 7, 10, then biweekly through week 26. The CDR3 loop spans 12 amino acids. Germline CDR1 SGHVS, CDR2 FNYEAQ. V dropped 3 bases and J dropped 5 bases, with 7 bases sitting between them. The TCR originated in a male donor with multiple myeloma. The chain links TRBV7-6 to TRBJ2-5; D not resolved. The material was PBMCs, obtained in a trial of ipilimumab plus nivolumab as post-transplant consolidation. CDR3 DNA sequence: TGTGCCAGCAGCTTTGGCTACGAGACCCAGTACTTC. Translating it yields CASSFGYETQYF.